These 15 T cell receptor beta chains were sequenced from one sample in a study of shared clonotypes between healthy human individuals. Produced via immunoSEQ multiplex PCR; TCRdb's table is partial and in-frame only. The sample gives around 440,000 clones, around 77% of which show up once; around 11% is in the top ten. What was sequenced was PBMCs. The source is a woman aged 40 to 50 in good health. Some clones in this sample may be carry-over from other donors' samples.

This clone occurred many times. The same CDR3 arises from other DNA sequences in this sample as well. This sequence joins TRBV7-2 and TRBJ1-3; D remains ambiguous. Germline V lookup: CDR1 SGHTA, CDR2 FQGNSA. This CDR3 region has 14 residues. Between the trimmed V and J ends, which lost 1 base and 2 bases, there was a span of 6 bases. CDR3 sequence: CASSLGTAGNTIYF. The CDR3 coding sequence is TGTGCCAGCAGCTTAGGGACGGCTGGAAACACCATATATTTT.

This clone was observed a single time. The chain has TRBV7-9 and TRBJ1-4, with D possibly TRBD1 on 6 matching bases. CDR1 is SEHNR and CDR2 is FQNEAQ in the germline V gene (reference sequence). With 5 bases removed from V and 6 bases from J, the gap between germline ends came to 16 bases. This CDR3 has 15 amino acids. The CDR3 region has the DNA TGTGCCAGCAGCAGCACCGGGGACAAAGATGAAAAACTGTTTTTT. Translated, it gives CASSSTGDKDEKLFF.

The sample holds a few counts of this clone. V gene TRBV2 combines with J gene TRBJ1-1; D call uncertain. The CDR3 has 12 residues. Trimming took off 6 bases at V and 6 bases at J, with 11 bases between the two ends. Looked up from germline, CDR1 is SNHLY and CDR2 is FYNNEI. The CDR3 loop is CASRADGPEAFF. In DNA form, the CDR3 reads TGTGCCAGCAGGGCCGACGGTCCTGAAGCTTTCTTT.

Concerning this clone: A far larger clone is just one base off, so this is likely a read error. Other DNA sequences in this sample translate to the same CDR3. V is TRBV15 and J is TRBJ2-2; TRBD1 aligns across 7 bases. CDR1 is LNHNV and CDR2 is YYDKDF in the germline V gene (reference sequence). The length of the CDR3 is 14 residues. CDR3 DNA: TGCGCCACCAGCGCAGGGGGGAACACCGGGGAGCTGTTTTTT. This encodes CATSAGGNTGELFF.

The rearrangement joins TRBV4-3 to TRBJ2-7; D unclear. Germline CDR1 is LGHNA and CDR2 is YSLEER. CDR3 length: 13 amino acids. V was clipped by 0 bases and J by 6 bases, with 9 bases between them. Here the CDR3 reads CASSQDRTGEQYF. The CDR3 DNA is TGCGCCAGCAGCCAAGATAGGACCGGCGAGCAGTACTTC.

The rearrangement uses TRBV4-1 and TRBJ2-7, with 9 positions matching TRBD1. Looked up from germline, CDR1 is MGHRA and CDR2 is YSYEKL. CDR3 length equals 15 residues. The J segment lost 3 bases and the V segment lost 1 base, leaving 4 bases of the junction unmatched. CDR3 sequence: CASSQARDRDYEQYF. The CDR3, as DNA: TGCGCCAGCAGCCAAGCGCGGGACAGGGACTACGAGCAGTACTTC.

This rearrangement joins TRBV7-9 to TRBJ1-1; D is unclear. The CDR3 is 13 amino acids. V was cut by 2 bases and J by 3 bases, with 7 bases left in between. Germline V gene lookup returns CDR1 SEHNR and CDR2 FQNEAQ (reference sequence). CDR3 DNA sequence: TGTGCCAGCAGCTTAATGAGCGACACTGAAGCTTTCTTT. It is translated as CASSLMSDTEAFF.

The chain employs TRBV11-2 and TRBJ2-1, with 8 bases lining up with TRBD2. V trimming: 8 bases; J trimming: 6 bases; junction bases outside the gene matches: 12. Germline V gives CDR1 SGHAT, CDR2 FQNNGV. The CDR3 loop spans 15 amino acids. In nucleotides, the CDR3 is TGTGCCAGCCGTCCCGCGGGGGGTCGCGGCAATGAGCAGTTCTTC. Encoded protein: CASRPAGGRGNEQFF.

The CDR3 sequence is CASSPGTTGLNTEAFF. Here the CDR3 DNA reads TGTGCCAGCTCACCAGGGACTACAGGGTTGAACACTGAAGCTTTCTTT. This chain joins TRBV18 and TRBJ1-1; D is possibly TRBD1 (6 bases). Germline CDR1 reads KGHSH; CDR2 reads LQKENI. V was shortened by 2 bases and J by 0 bases, with 13 bases between the two germline ends. CDR3 length equals 16 residues.

This clone showed up just a few times. The chain has TRBV11-3 and TRBJ1-1; 9 positions match TRBD1. Germline values: CDR1 SGHNT, CDR2 YENEEA. This CDR3 has 16 amino acids. J lost 4 bases, V lost 5 bases, and 11 bases had no gene match. CDR3 residues: CASSLGTGTRSTEAFF. For the CDR3, the DNA is TGTGCCAGCAGCCTTGGGACAGGGACGAGGAGCACTGAAGCTTTCTTT.

The genes are TRBV10-3 and TRBJ1-4; D remains ambiguous. CDR1 is ENHRY, CDR2 SYGVKD, per germline. The CDR3 extends over 18 amino acids. Trimming pared 3 bases from V and 5 bases from J, leaving 22 bases between. CDR3: CAISERRCLPVDNEKLFF. CDR3 bases: TGTGCCATCAGTGAACGAAGATGTCTCCCAGTCGACAATGAAAAACTGTTTTTT.

Points on this clone: The sample holds other DNA sequences that translate to the same CDR3. The genes are TRBV9 and TRBJ2-1, with 8 nucleotides matching TRBD2. Germline V gives CDR1 SGDLS, CDR2 YYNGEE. V dropped 0 bases and J dropped 4; count of bases not matched to a gene: 6. This CDR3 contains 16 residues. CDR3 in amino acids: CASSVGAGGAYNEQFF. CDR3 bases: TGTGCCAGCAGCGTAGGGGCGGGGGGCGCGTACAATGAGCAGTTCTTC.

This chain links TRBV27 with TRBJ2-1, with 11 bases aligning to TRBD2. Per germline, CDR1 MNHEY and CDR2 SMNVEV (reference sequence). This CDR3 contains 15 residues. J was trimmed by 9 bases and V by 6 bases; bases with no gene match: 10. The DNA for the CDR3 is TGTGCCAGCAGATTCAGTAGCGGGAGGGAAGGTGAGCAGTTCTTC. Protein sequence: CASRFSSGREGEQFF.

In its sample, this clone was seen a few times. The chain has TRBV7-9 and TRBJ2-1; 8 bases match TRBD2. J was trimmed by 4 bases and V by 4 bases; bases with no gene match: 6. This CDR3 comprises 15 residues. Germline CDR1 reads SEHNR; CDR2 reads FQNEAQ (reference sequence). In nucleotides, the CDR3 is TGTGCCAGCAGCTCACTAGCGGCAAATTACAATGAGCAGTTCTTC. It codes for CASSSLAANYNEQFF. Full variable domain (rest looked up from reference TRBV7-9 and TRBJ2-1): DTGVSQNPRHKITKRGQNVTFRCDPISEHNRLYWYRQTLGQGPEFLTYFQNEAQLEKSRLLSDRFSAERPKGSFSTLEIQRTEQGDSAMYLCASSSLAANYNEQFFGPGTRLTVL.

This clone was observed at least ten times. The identical CDR3 is also encoded by other nucleotide sequences in the sample. The genes are TRBV4-1 and TRBJ1-6; D may be TRBD1 (5 bases). The length of the CDR3 is 16 residues. Germline CDR1 MGHRA, CDR2 YSYEKL. V gave up 5 bases and J gave up 3 bases, with 14 bases separating them. The CDR3 sequence: CASSRDTGHYNSPLHF. The CDR3 DNA is TGCGCCAGCAGCAGGGATACAGGACACTATAATTCACCCCTCCACTTT.